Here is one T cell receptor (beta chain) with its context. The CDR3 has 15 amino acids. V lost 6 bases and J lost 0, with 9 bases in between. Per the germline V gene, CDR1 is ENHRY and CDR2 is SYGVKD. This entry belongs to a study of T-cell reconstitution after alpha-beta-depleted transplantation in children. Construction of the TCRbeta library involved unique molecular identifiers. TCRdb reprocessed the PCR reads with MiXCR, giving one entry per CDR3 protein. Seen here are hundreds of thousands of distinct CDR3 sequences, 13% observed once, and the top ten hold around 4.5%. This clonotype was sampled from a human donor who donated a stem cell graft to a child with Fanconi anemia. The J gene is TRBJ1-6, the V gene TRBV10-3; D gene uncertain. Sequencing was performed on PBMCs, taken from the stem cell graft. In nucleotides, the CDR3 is TGTGCCATCAGGGAGGGCTCCTCCTATAATTCACCCCTCCACTTT. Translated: CAIREGSSYNSPLHF.